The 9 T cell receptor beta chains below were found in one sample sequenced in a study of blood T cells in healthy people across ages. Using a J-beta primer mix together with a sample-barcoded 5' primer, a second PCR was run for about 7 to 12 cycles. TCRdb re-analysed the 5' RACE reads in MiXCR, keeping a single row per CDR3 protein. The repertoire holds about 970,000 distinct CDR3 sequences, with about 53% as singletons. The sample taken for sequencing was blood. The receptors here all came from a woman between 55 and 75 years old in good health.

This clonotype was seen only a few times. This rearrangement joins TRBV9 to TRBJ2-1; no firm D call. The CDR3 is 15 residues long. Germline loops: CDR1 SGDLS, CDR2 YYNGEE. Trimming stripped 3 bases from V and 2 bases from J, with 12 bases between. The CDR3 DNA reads TGTGCCAGCAGCGAGCAAGTTTACGCCTACAATGAGCAGTTCTTC. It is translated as CASSEQVYAYNEQFF.

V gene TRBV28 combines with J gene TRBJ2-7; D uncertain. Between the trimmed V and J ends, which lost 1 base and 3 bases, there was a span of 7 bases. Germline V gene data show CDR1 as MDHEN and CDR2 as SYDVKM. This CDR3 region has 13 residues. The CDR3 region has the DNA TGTGCCAGCAGTTTATTCTCAAACTACGAGCAGTACTTC. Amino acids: CASSLFSNYEQYF.

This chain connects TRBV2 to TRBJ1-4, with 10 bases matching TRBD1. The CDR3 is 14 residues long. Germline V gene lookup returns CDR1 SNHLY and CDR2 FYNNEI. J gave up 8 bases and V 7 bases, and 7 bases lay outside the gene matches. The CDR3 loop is CASNPGQGTEKLFF. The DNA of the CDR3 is TGTGCCAGCAACCCGGGACAGGGGACAGAAAAACTGTTTTTT.

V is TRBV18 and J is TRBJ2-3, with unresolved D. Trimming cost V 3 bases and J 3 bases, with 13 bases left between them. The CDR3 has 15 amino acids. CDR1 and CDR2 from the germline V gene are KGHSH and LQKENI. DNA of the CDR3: TGTGCCAGCTCACCTAGAGTTGAAGTGACAGATACGCAGTATTTT. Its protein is CASSPRVEVTDTQYF.

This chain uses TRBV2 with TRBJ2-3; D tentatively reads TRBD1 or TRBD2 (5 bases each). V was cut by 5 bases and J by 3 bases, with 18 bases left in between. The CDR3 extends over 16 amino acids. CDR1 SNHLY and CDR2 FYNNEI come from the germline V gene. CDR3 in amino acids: CASSPAGLARTDTQYF. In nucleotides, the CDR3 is TGTGCCAGCAGTCCCGCAGGGCTAGCAAGGACAGATACGCAGTATTTT.

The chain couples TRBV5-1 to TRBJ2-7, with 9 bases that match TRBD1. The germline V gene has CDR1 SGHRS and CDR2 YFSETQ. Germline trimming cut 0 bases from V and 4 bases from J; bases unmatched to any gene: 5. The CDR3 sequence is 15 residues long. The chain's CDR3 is CASSLVTGGQYEQYF. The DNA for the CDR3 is TGCGCCAGCAGCTTGGTAACAGGGGGCCAATACGAGCAGTACTTC. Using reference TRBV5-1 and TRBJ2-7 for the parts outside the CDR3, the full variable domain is KAGVTQTPRYLIKTRGQQVTLSCSPISGHRSVSWYQQTPGQGLQFLFEYFSETQRNKGNFPGRFSGRQFSNSRSEMNVSTLELGDSALYLCASSLVTGGQYEQYFGPGTRLTVT.

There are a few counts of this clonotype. CDR3 coding DNA: TGTGCCAGCAGCTTAGCGCGGGCCGCCACAGATACGCAGTATTTT. Its translation: CASSLARAATDTQYF. The chain uses TRBV7-2 and TRBJ2-3; tentatively, D is TRBD2 (5 bases). The germline V gene encodes CDR1 SGHTA and CDR2 FQGNSA. Trimming took off 0 bases at V and 2 bases at J, with 9 bases between the two ends. The CDR3 totals 15 residues. Full variable domain (rest looked up from reference TRBV7-2 and TRBJ2-3): GAGVSQSPSNKVTEKGKDVELRCDPISGHTALYWYRQSLGQGLEFLIYFQGNSAPDKSGLPSDRFSAERTGGSVSTLTIQRTQQEDSAVYLCASSLARAATDTQYFGPGTRLTVL.

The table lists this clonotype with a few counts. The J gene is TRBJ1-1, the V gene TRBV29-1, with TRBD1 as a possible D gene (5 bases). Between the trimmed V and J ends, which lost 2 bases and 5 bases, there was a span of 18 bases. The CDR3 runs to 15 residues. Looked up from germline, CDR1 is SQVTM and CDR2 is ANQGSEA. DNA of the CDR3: TGCAGCGTTGAACCCCCCGCAAAGGGGAGGACTGAAGCTTTCTTT. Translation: CSVEPPAKGRTEAFF.

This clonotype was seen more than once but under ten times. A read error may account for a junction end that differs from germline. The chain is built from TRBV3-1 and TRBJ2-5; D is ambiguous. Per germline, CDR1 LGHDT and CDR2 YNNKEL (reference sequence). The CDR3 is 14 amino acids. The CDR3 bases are TGTGCCAGCAGCCAAGGGATTGGTCAAGGGACCCAGTACTTC. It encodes CASSQGIGQGTQYF.